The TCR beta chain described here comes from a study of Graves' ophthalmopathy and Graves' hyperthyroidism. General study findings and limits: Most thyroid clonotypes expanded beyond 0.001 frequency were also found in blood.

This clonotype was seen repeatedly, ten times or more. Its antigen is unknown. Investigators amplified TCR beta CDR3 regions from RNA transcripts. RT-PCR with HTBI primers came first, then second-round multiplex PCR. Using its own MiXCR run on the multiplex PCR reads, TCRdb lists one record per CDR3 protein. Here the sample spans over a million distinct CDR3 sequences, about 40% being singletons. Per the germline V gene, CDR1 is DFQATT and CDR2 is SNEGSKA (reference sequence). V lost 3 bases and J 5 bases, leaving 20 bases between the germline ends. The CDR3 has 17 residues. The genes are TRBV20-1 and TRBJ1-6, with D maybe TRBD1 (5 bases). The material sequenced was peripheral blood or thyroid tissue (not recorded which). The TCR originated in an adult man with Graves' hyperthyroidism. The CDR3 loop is CSASPNPGTGDNSPLHF. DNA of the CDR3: TGCAGTGCTAGTCCCAACCCCGGAACAGGTGATAATTCACCCCTCCACTTT.